This T cell receptor (beta chain) emerged from a study of blood T cell repertoires in COVID-19. TCRdb's copy holds only in-frame clones and misses some; the assay was immunoSEQ multiplex PCR. Of a few hundred thousand clones listed, about 85% are singletons. Germline V CDR1 and CDR2: LNHDA, SQIVND (reference sequence). CDR3 length: 12 residues. V dropped 6 bases and J dropped 4 bases, with 7 bases sitting between them. The J gene is TRBJ1-5, the V gene TRBV19; D gene ambiguous. This clonotype was obtained from a woman between 50 and 59 years old who had recovered from COVID-19. Sequencing was done on a sample of peripheral blood. CDR3 in amino acids: CASRSGNQPQHF. In DNA, the CDR3 is TGTGCCAGTAGGTCGGGAAATCAGCCCCAGCATTTT.